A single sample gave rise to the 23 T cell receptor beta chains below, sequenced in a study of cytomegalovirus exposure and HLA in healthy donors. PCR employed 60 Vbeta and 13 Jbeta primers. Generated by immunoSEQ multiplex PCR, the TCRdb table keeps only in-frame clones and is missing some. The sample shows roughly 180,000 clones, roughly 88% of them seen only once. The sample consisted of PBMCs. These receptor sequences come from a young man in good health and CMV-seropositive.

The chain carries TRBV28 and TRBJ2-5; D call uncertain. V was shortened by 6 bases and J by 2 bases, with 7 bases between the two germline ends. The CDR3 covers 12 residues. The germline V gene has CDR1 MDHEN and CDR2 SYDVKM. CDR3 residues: CASSSGQETQYF. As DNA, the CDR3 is TGTGCCAGCAGCTCGGGTCAAGAGACCCAGTACTTC.

CDR3 in amino acids: CARRTVQETQYF. The CDR3 nucleotides are TGTGCCAGACGGACAGTCCAAGAGACCCAGTACTTC. The rearrangement uses TRBV19 and TRBJ2-5, with D tentatively TRBD1 (6 bases). Between the trimmed V and J ends, which lost 9 bases and 1 base, there was a span of 9 bases. The germline CDR1 and CDR2 sequences are LNHDA and SQIVND (reference sequence). The CDR3 is 12 amino acids.

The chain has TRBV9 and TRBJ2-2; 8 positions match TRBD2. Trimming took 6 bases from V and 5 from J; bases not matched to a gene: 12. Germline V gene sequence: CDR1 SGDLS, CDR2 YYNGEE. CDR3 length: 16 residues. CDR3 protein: CASTKTGGPGTGELFF. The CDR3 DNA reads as TGTGCCAGCACCAAAACGGGGGGGCCGGGAACCGGGGAGCTGTTTTTT. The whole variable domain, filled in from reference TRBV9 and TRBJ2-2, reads DSGVTQTPKHLITATGQRVTLRCSPRSGDLSVYWYQQSLDQGLQFLIQYYNGEERAKGNILERFSAQQFPDLHSELNLSSLELGDSALYFCASTKTGGPGTGELFFGEGSRLTVL.

CDR3 DNA sequence: TGCGCCAGCAGCCTTACGGCCCCGGGCTTCGGGGATTCACCCCTCCACTTT. Protein: CASSLTAPGFGDSPLHF. The genes are TRBV5-1 and TRBJ1-6; D gene uncertain. The germline CDR1 and CDR2 sequences are SGHRS and YFSETQ. CDR3 length equals 17 residues. The V gene lost 4 bases and the J gene lost 8 bases, with 22 bases spanning the gap.

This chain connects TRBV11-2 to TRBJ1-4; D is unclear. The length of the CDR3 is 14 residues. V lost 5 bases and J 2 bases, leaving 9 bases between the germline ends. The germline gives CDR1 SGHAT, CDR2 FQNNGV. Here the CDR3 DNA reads TGTGCCAGCAGCCCCCTGTCGACTAATGAAAAACTGTTTTTT. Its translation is CASSPLSTNEKLFF.

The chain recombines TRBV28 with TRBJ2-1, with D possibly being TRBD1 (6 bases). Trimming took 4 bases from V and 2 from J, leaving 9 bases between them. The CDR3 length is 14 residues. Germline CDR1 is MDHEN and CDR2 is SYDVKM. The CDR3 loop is CASSSRGTYNEQFF. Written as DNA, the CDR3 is TGTGCCAGCAGTTCCAGGGGTACCTACAATGAGCAGTTCTTC.

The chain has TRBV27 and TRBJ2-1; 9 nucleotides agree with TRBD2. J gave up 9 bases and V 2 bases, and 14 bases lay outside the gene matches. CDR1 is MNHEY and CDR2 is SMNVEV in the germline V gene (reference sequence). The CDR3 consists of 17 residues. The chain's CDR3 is CASSLPKVGLATIEQFF. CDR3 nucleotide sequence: TGTGCCAGCAGTTTACCGAAGGTGGGACTAGCCACAATTGAGCAGTTCTTC.

The CDR3 here is CAWSVSSVEQYF. CDR3 DNA: TGTGCCTGGAGTGTCTCTTCTGTCGAGCAGTACTTC. This chain links TRBV30 with TRBJ2-7; D gene unclear. CDR3 length equals 12 residues. V was shortened by 0 bases and J by 6 bases, with 9 bases between the two germline ends. The germline gives CDR1 GTSNPN, CDR2 SVGIG (reference sequence).

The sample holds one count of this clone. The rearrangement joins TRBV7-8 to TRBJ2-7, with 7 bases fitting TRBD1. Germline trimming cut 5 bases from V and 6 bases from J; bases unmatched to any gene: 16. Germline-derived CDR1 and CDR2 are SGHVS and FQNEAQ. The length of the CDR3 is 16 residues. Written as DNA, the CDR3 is TGTGCCAGCAGCGGACGTAGGGGGCAGGGGGTGATCGAGCAGTACTTC. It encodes CASSGRRGQGVIEQYF.

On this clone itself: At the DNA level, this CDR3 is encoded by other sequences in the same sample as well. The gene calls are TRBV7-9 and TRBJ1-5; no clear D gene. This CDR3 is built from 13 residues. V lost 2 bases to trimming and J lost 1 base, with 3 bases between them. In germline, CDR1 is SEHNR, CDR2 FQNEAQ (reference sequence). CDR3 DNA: TGTGCCAGCAGCTTAAGCAGCAATCAGCCCCAGCATTTT. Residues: CASSLSSNQPQHF.

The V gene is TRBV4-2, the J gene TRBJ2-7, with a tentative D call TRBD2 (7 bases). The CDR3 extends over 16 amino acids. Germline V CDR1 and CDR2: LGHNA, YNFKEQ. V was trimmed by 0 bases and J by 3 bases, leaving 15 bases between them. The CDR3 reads CASSQEGGVLFYEQYF. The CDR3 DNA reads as TGTGCCAGCAGCCAAGAAGGGGGGGTGCTGTTCTACGAGCAGTACTTC.

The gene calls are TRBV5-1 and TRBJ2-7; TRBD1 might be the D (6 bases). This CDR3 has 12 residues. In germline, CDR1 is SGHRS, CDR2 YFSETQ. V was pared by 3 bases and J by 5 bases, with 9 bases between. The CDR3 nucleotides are TGCGCCAGCAGCTCTCCAGGGGACGAGCAGTACTTC. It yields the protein CASSSPGDEQYF.

CDR3 DNA: TGCGCCAGCAGCTCCCGACAGGTTTTGGTGACAGATACGCAGTATTTT. It translates to CASSSRQVLVTDTQYF. V and J are TRBV5-1 and TRBJ2-3, with D possibly TRBD1 on 6 matching bases. Deletions cut 3 bases from V and 3 bases from J, with 17 bases between. This CDR3 comprises 16 residues. Germline V gene lookup returns CDR1 SGHRS and CDR2 YFSETQ.

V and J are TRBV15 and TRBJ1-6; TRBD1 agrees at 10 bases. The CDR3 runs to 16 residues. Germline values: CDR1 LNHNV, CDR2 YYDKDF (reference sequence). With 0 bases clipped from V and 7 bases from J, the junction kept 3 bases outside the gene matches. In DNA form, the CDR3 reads TGTGCCACCAGCAGAGAACGGACAGGGGGGAATTCACCCCTCCACTTT. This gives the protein CATSRERTGGNSPLHF.

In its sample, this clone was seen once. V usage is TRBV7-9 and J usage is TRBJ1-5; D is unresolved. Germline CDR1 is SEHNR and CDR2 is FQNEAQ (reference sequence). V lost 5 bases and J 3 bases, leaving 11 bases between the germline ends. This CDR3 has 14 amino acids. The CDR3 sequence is CASSTAQINQPQHF. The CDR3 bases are TGTGCCAGCAGCACGGCACAGATCAATCAGCCCCAGCATTTT.

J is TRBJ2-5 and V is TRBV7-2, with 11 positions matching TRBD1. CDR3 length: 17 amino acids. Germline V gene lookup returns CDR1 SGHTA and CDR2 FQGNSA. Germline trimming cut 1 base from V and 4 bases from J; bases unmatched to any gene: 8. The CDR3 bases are TGTGCCAGCAGCTTAGTTGGGACAGGGGGAATTCGAGAGACCCAGTACTTC. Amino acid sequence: CASSLVGTGGIRETQYF.

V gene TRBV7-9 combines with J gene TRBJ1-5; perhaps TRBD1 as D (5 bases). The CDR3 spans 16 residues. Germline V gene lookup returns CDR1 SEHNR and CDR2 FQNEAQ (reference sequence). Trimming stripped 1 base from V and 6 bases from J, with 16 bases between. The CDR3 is CASSLGFSQGSQPQHF. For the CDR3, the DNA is TGTGCCAGCAGCTTAGGGTTTTCGCAGGGAAGTCAGCCCCAGCATTTT.

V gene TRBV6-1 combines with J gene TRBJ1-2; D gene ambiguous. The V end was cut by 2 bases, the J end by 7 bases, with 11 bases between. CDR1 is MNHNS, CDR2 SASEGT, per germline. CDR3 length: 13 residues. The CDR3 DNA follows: TGTGCCAGCAGTGAAAGTAGGGAGGGTGGCTACACCTTC. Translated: CASSESREGGYTF.

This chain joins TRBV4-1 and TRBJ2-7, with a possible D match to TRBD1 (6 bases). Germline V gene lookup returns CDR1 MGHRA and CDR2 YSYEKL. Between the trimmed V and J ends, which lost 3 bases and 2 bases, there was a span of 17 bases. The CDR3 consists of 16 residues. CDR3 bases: TGCGCCAGCAGCCAGATTCAGACAGGCTTAACCTACGAGCAGTACTTC. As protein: CASSQIQTGLTYEQYF.

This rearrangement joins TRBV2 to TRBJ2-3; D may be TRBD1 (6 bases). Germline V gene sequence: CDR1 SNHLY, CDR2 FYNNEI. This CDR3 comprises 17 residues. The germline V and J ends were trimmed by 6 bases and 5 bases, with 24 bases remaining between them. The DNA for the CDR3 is TGTGCCAGCAGGGACTCAGGACTTTTAGGGGGAGTAGATACGCAGTATTTT. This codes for CASRDSGLLGGVDTQYF.

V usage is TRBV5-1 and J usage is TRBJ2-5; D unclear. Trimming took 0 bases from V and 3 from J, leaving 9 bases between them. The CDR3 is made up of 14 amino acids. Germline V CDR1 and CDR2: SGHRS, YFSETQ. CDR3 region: CASSLAPQEETQYF. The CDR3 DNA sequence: TGCGCCAGCAGCTTGGCCCCGCAGGAAGAGACCCAGTACTTC.

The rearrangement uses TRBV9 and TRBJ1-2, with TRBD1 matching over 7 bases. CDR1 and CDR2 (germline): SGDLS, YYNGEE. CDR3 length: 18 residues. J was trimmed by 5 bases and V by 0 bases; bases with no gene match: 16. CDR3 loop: CASSVAFTRRDSLYGYTF. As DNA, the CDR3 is TGTGCCAGCAGCGTAGCTTTCACCCGGAGGGACAGCTTATATGGCTACACCTTC.

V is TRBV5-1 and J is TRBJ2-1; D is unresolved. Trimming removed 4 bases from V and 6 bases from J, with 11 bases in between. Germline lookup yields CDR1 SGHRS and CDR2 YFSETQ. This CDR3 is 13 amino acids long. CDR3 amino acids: CASSRTPSNEQFF. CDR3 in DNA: TGCGCCAGCAGCCGCACCCCTAGCAATGAGCAGTTCTTC.